Listed below are T cell receptor beta chains from one sample, sequenced in a study of blood T cell repertoires in COVID-19. Here immunoSEQ multiplex PCR was the method, and the copy in TCRdb shows in-frame clones only, minus some. The sample has about 40,000 clones; approximately 89% are singletons. What was sequenced was peripheral blood. The origin of the receptors is a human donor in a cohort sampled during active COVID-19. CDR3s include the opening cysteine and the closing phenylalanine or tryptophan. A D gene is named only where the DNA matches it firmly. Clone size is given for some rows only: seen once, a few or many times, or a class if the clone is expanded.

abundance	v_gene	d_gene	j_gene	CDR3nt	CDR3aa
NA	TRBV5-4	NA	TRBJ2-3	TGTGCCAGCAGCCCGGACCCTAGCACCAGCACAGATACGCAGTATTTT	CASSPDPSTSTDTQYF
NA	TRBV12-1	NA	TRBJ1-1	TGTGCCAGCAGGGACAGGTCGAACACTGAAGCTTTCTTT	CASRDRSNTEAFF
NA	TRBV9	TRBD2	TRBJ2-1	TGTGCCAGCAGCGTAGTTAGCGGGAGGGACAATGAGCAGTTCTTC	CASSVVSGRDNEQFF
NA	TRBV10-1	TRBD1	TRBJ1-3	TGCGCCAGCAGTACAACAGGGGCTGGAAACACCATATATTTT	CASSTTGAGNTIYF
NA	TRBV5-4	NA	TRBJ2-5	TGTGCCAGCAGCTTGTACTTGGAGACCCAGTACTTC	CASSLYLETQYF
NA	TRBV28	NA	TRBJ2-7	TGTGCCAGCACCTTCGGGGGAGCAAGCTCCTACGAGCAGTACTTC	CASTFGGASSYEQYF
NA	TRBV18	NA	TRBJ1-1	TGTGCCAGCTCGCTAAAAGACAAGGGGATGGGTGGCACTGAAGCTTTCTTT	CASSLKDKGMGGTEAFF
NA	TRBV15	TRBD1	TRBJ1-2	TGTGCCACCAGCAGAGATGGGGCAGGGGGCAGTAGCTATGGCTACACCTTC	CATSRDGAGGSSYGYTF
few	TRBV29-1	TRBD1	TRBJ1-1	TGCAGCGGCGCGCTGACAGGGGGGTGGACTGAAGCTTTCTTT	CSGALTGGWTEAFF
NA	TRBV19	NA	TRBJ1-2	TGTGCCAGTAGTAACGTCAAAATAGCTAACTATGGCTACACCTTC	CASSNVKIANYGYTF
NA	TRBV6-5	TRBD1	TRBJ2-2	TGTGCCAGCCGACGTACAGGGGTGGGGACCGGGGAGCTGTTTTTT	CASRRTGVGTGELFF
NA	TRBV27	TRBD1	TRBJ1-2	TGTGCCAGCAGTCCCTTCACAGGGGGGCTCGGCTACACCTTC	CASSPFTGGLGYTF
NA	TRBV19	NA	TRBJ1-1	TGTGCCAGTAGAACCCCGGGGGGCACTGAAGCTTTCTTT	CASRTPGGTEAFF
NA	TRBV15	TRBD2	TRBJ2-1	TGTGCCACCAGCACCCGGACTAGCGCTGACAATGAGCAGTTCTTC	CATSTRTSADNEQFF
NA	TRBV6-2/TRBV6-3	TRBD2	TRBJ2-5	TGTGCCAGCAGTACCCCGCCGGGGAGGGCAGGAGGAGAGACCCAGTACTTC	CASSTPPGRAGGETQYF
NA	TRBV7-2	TRBD1	TRBJ2-7	TGTGCCAGCAGCTTAGCAACAGGGGGCGCTTACGAGCAGTACTTC	CASSLATGGAYEQYF
NA	TRBV11-2	NA	TRBJ2-3	TGTGCCAGCAGCTCTAGGCGGGGGCCCAGCACAGATACGCAGTATTTT	CASSSRRGPSTDTQYF
once	TRBV5-4	NA	TRBJ1-3	TGTGCCAGCAGCGTATCCGCGTCAGGTTTAGTCTCTGGAAACACCATATATTTT	CASSVSASGLVSGNTIYF
NA	TRBV30	TRBD2	TRBJ2-5	TGTGCCTGGAGCAGGAGTAGCGGGAGGGTTCAAGAGACCCAGTACTTC	CAWSRSSGRVQETQYF
NA	TRBV18	TRBD1	TRBJ1-2	TGTGCCAGCTCACCACTTAACACAGGGGACTATGGCTACACCTTC	CASSPLNTGDYGYTF
NA	TRBV30	NA	TRBJ1-2	TGTGCCTGGACTCGGGGGAGGCGGGAGGGTGGCTACACCTTC	CAWTRGRREGGYTF
NA	TRBV3-1/TRBV3-2	TRBD1	TRBJ2-5	TGTGCCAGCAACCATCCCCGGGGGACAGGGTATACGGAGACCCAGTACTTC	CASNHPRGTGYTETQYF
NA	TRBV5-1	NA	TRBJ2-7	TGCGCCAGCAGCGTCGTTTCCAGACTCTACGAGCAGTACTTC	CASSVVSRLYEQYF
NA	TRBV2	NA	TRBJ1-5	TGTGCCAGCAAAGACAGAAACAATCAGCCCCAGCATTTT	CASKDRNNQPQHF
NA	TRBV6-5	NA	TRBJ1-1	TGTGCCAGCAGTTACTCGTTTGTGGGAGGCACTGAAGCTTTCTTT	CASSYSFVGGTEAFF
NA	TRBV19	NA	TRBJ1-1	TGTGCCAGTAGTATAGATCGGGCGCAGGGTATTCCGAGCACTGAAGCTTTCTTT	CASSIDRAQGIPSTEAFF
NA	TRBV11-2	TRBD1	TRBJ2-7	TGTGCCAGCAGCGAGGACAGGGGCTACGAGCAGTACTTC	CASSEDRGYEQYF
once	TRBV19	TRBD2	TRBJ2-1	TGTGCCAGTAGCTCTAGCGGGGGGACCTACAATGAGCAGTTCTTC	CASSSSGGTYNEQFF
NA	TRBV7-2	NA	TRBJ2-5	TGTGCCAGCACCCCTCAGGGAACAAAGGAGACCCAGTACTTC	CASTPQGTKETQYF
NA	TRBV9	NA	TRBJ2-2	TGTGCCAGCAGCCCTCAGACTGGAAACACCGGGGAGCTGTTTTTT	CASSPQTGNTGELFF
NA	TRBV2	NA	TRBJ2-6	TGTGCCAGCAACCCCTGGGCTGGCGGGGCCAACGTCCTGACTTTC	CASNPWAGGANVLTF
NA	TRBV7-6	TRBD1	TRBJ1-1	TGTGCCAGCAGCGTCACGACAGGGTTCTTCCCTGAAGCTTTCTTT	CASSVTTGFFPEAFF
NA	TRBV28	TRBD1	TRBJ1-2	TGTGCCAGCAGTCAAGCCCAGGGGGCTAGAGTTGGCTACACCTTC	CASSQAQGARVGYTF
NA	TRBV27	TRBD2	TRBJ2-5	TGTGCCAGCAGTAATCTAGGGATGAGGGGAGGGGAGACCCAGTACTTC	CASSNLGMRGGETQYF
NA	TRBV28	NA	TRBJ1-4	TGTGCCAGCAGCCTCGGGCAGGGTAGTGAAAAACTGTTTTTT	CASSLGQGSEKLFF
NA	TRBV19	NA	TRBJ1-5	TGTGCCAGTAGCCCACCGGCGGACTGGCAGCCCCAGCATTTT	CASSPPADWQPQHF
NA	TRBV9	TRBD1	TRBJ1-5	TGTGCCAGCAGCGTCGGGACAGGGGAGAATCAGCCCCAGCATTTT	CASSVGTGENQPQHF
NA	TRBV12-5	NA	TRBJ1-2	TGTGCTAGTGGTCCGGATATCGACACTAACTATGGCTACACCTTC	CASGPDIDTNYGYTF
once	TRBV4-3	NA	TRBJ1-1	TGCGCCAGCAGCCAAGCCCAAAAGACAGGGAACACTGAAGCTTTCTTT	CASSQAQKTGNTEAFF
once	TRBV4-3	NA	TRBJ1-2	TGCGCCAGCAGCCAAGAGGCCTGGGGGGGAGCCTACACCTTC	CASSQEAWGGAYTF
NA	TRBV28	TRBD2	TRBJ2-7	TGTGCCAGCAGTTCCGGGACTAGCGGGCTCTACGAGCAGTACTTC	CASSSGTSGLYEQYF
NA	TRBV10-3	TRBD2	TRBJ2-7	TGTGCCACCTGCCCGGGAGGGAGCTCCTACGAGCAGTACTTC	CATCPGGSSYEQYF
NA	TRBV5-5	NA	TRBJ2-5	TGTGCCAGCAGCTTGTTTGGCAGACAAGAGACCCAGTACTTC	CASSLFGRQETQYF
NA	TRBV4-2	TRBD2	TRBJ2-7	TGTGCCAGCAGCCCCGTCTTCGCGGGAGGGCCGTACGAGCAGTACTTC	CASSPVFAGGPYEQYF
NA	TRBV10-2	NA	TRBJ1-5	TGCGCCAGCAGTCCCACAGAGCAAGGACAGCCCCAGCATTTT	CASSPTEQGQPQHF
few	TRBV7-9	TRBD1	TRBJ2-7	TGTGCCAGCAGCAGGACCGGACAGGGGACCGAGCAGTACTTC	CASSRTGQGTEQYF
NA	TRBV6-5	TRBD1	TRBJ2-6	TGTGCCAGCAGTTATACAGGGGGCACAGGGGCCAACGTCCTGACTTTC	CASSYTGGTGANVLTF
NA	TRBV5-4	NA	TRBJ2-3	TGTGCCAGCAGCCTCCCCCCGCGGGCTGGCCCTGGTACGCAGTATTTT	CASSLPPRAGPGTQYF
NA	TRBV28	NA	TRBJ2-6	TGTGCCACCGAGAGCTCTGGGGCCAACGTCCTGACTTTC	CATESSGANVLTF
NA	TRBV7-2	TRBD2	TRBJ2-3	TGTGCCAGCAGCTTCCGAGGACTAGCGGGGGGCACAGATACGCAGTATTTT	CASSFRGLAGGTDTQYF
NA	TRBV27	NA	TRBJ2-1	TGTGCCAGCTCGTCCAGGGGCTATGAGCAGTTCTTC	CASSSRGYEQFF
NA	TRBV2	TRBD2	TRBJ2-5	TGTGCCAGCGTCCCAGGGAGGGGAGAGACCCAGTACTTC	CASVPGRGETQYF
NA	TRBV9	TRBD1	TRBJ1-1	TGTGCCAGCAGCGCTTCTCGGACAGGGGGTTCCACTGAAGCTTTCTTT	CASSASRTGGSTEAFF
NA	TRBV4-1	NA	TRBJ2-2	TGCGCCAGCAGCCAAGACAGGATTGGCGGGGAGCTGTTTTTT	CASSQDRIGGELFF
few	TRBV6-4	NA	TRBJ1-1	TGTGCCAGCAGCCCACAGGGGAACACTGAAGCTTTCTTT	CASSPQGNTEAFF